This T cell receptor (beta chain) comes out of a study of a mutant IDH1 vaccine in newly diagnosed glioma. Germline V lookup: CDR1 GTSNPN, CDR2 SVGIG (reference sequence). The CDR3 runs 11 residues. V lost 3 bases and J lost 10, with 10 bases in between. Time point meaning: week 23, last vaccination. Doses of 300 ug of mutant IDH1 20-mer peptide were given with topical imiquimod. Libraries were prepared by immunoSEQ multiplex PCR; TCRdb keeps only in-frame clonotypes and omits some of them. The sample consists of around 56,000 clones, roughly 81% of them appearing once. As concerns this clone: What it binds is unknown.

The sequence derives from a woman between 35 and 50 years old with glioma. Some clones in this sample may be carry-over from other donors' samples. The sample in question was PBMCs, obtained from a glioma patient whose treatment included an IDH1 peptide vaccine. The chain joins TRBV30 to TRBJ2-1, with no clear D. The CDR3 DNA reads TGTGCCTGGAGAGACCAAAGGGAGCAGTTCTTC. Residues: CAWRDQREQFF.